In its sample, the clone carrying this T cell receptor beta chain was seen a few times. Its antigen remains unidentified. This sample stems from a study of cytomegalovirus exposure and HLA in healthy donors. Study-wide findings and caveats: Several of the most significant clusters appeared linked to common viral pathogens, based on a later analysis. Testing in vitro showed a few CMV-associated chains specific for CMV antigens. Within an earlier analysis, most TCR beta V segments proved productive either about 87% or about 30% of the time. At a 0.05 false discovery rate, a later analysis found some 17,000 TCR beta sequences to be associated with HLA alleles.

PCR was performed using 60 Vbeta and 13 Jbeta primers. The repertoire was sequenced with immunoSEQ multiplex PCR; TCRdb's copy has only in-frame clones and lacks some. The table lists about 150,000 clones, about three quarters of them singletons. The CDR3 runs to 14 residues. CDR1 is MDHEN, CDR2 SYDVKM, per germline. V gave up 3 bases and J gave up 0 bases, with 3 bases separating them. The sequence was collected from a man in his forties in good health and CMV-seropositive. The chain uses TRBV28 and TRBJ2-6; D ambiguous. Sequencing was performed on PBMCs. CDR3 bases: TGTGCCAGCAGTTTCTACTCTGGGGCCAACGTCCTGACTTTC. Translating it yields CASSFYSGANVLTF.